Listed here is a single T cell receptor (beta chain). This entry belongs to a study of blood T cell repertoires in COVID-19. About the study: The United States, Italy and Spain supplied acute and convalescent COVID-19 samples.

In the authors' workflow: Nucleated cell number was recorded as an estimate derived from reference gene primer amplification. TCRdb's table, derived via immunoSEQ multiplex PCR, lists solely in-frame clones and lacks some. From that table come the V and J calls and clone size; the DNA was used to work out D and trimming. The sample includes about 400,000 clones, roughly 90% seen only once; the top ten take around 1.2%. Unmatched junction bases numbered 4, after V lost 1 base and J lost 0 bases. Germline CDR1 is MGHRA and CDR2 is YSYEKL. The CDR3 sequence is 16 residues long. This receptor was taken from a man in his forties or fifties with acute or convalescent COVID-19. The specimen sequenced was peripheral blood. This sequence joins TRBV4-1 and TRBJ2-3; 7 nucleotides agree with TRBD2. The CDR3 sequence is CASSQVAGISTDTQYF. CDR3 DNA sequence: TGCGCCAGCAGCCAAGTAGCGGGCATTAGCACAGATACGCAGTATTTT.